Shown below are 5 T cell receptor beta chains from a single sample sequenced in a study of blood T cells in healthy people across ages. A J-beta primer mix and a sample-barcoded 5' primer were used in a second PCR of about 7 to 11 cycles. MiXCR, applied by TCRdb to the 5' RACE reads, yields one record per CDR3 protein. Found here are more than 700,000 distinct CDR3 sequences, less than 60% of them singletons; the top ten hold roughly 20%. Sequencing was performed on blood. These receptors all stem from an elderly man in good health.

This rearrangement joins TRBV6-6 to TRBJ2-4; D gene ambiguous. The germline gives CDR1 MNHNY, CDR2 SVGAGI (reference sequence). The CDR3 length is 14 residues. Trimming removed 2 bases from V and 13 bases from J, with 18 bases in between. CDR3 DNA: TGTGCCAGCAGTTACGTGGATAGCTGGGTTCCACAGTACTTC. This codes for CASSYVDSWVPQYF.

The chain couples TRBV9 to TRBJ2-5, with 10 bases aligning to TRBD1. The CDR3 loop spans 16 amino acids. V lost 4 bases, J lost 11 bases, and 17 bases stayed unmatched. The germline CDR1 and CDR2 sequences are SGDLS and YYNGEE. The DNA of the CDR3 is TGTGCCAGCAGCTCCCGTGGGACAGGGGTTTTAGATGAGCAGTACTTC. Its translation: CASSSRGTGVLDEQYF. Based on the CDR3 plus reference TRBV9 and TRBJ2-5, the full variable domain is DSGVTQTPKHLITATGQRVTLRCSPRSGDLSVYWYQQSLDQGLQFLIQYYNGEERAKGNILERFSAQQFPDLHSELNLSSLELGDSALYFCASSSRGTGVLDEQYFGPGTRLLVL.

The chain links TRBV6-6 to TRBJ1-2; TRBD1 aligns across 7 bases. The CDR3 is 15 residues long. V lost 2 bases, J lost 6 bases, and 9 bases stayed unmatched. In germline, CDR1 is MNHNY, CDR2 SVGAGI (reference sequence). The CDR3 loop reads CASSYPITGEDGYTF. The DNA of the CDR3 is TGTGCCAGCAGTTACCCAATTACAGGGGAGGATGGCTACACCTTC.

The rearrangement uses TRBV5-1 and TRBJ2-7; D tentatively fits TRBD1 or TRBD2 (5 bases each). Germline loops: CDR1 SGHRS, CDR2 YFSETQ. The CDR3 is 15 residues long. The ends were cut back, 4 bases at V and 0 bases at J, with 14 bases in the middle. CDR3 protein: CASSEGSVSSYEQYF. The CDR3 coding sequence is TGCGCCAGCAGCGAGGGGTCAGTCAGCTCCTACGAGCAGTACTTC. The complete variable domain, with remaining parts taken from reference TRBV5-1 and TRBJ2-7, reads KAGVTQTPRYLIKTRGQQVTLSCSPISGHRSVSWYQQTPGQGLQFLFEYFSETQRNKGNFPGRFSGRQFSNSRSEMNVSTLELGDSALYLCASSEGSVSSYEQYFGPGTRLTVT.

The gene calls are TRBV12-3 or TRBV12-4 and TRBJ2-3; weak D call: TRBD1 (5 bases). The CDR3 is made up of 16 amino acids. The V and J ends lost 5 bases and 3 bases respectively, with 18 bases between them. CDR3 in amino acids: CASSIRQSGVTDTQYF. In DNA, the CDR3 is TGTGCCAGCAGTATCCGACAGTCTGGTGTTACAGATACGCAGTATTTT.